This T cell receptor beta chain comes out of a study of T cell repertoires in cytomegalovirus infection. Study information: Matching HLA type and CMV infection were both indicated by public TCR beta signatures.

TCRdb itself ran the reads through MiXCR, one entry per CDR3 protein. The repertoire consists of about a million distinct CDR3 sequences, with under 40% occurring once and the leading ten covering around 15%. CDR3 size: 15 residues. V was clipped by 5 bases and J by 4 bases, with 17 bases between them. Regarding the study as a whole: HLA-C-restricted CMV-specific TCR beta clonotypes prevailed in the ex vivo response.

This clonotype came up once. Its matching antigen is unknown. Source: cultured CD8+ T cells from PBMCs, taken from culture after CMV antigen stimulation. The TCR comes from a human donor in good health (CMV status not recorded). Some clones in this sample may be carry-over from other donors' samples. The chain couples TRBV12-3 or TRBV12-4 to TRBJ1-1; TRBD1 might be the D (6 bases). CDR3 region: CASSPREGVGTEAFF. In DNA, the CDR3 is TGTGCCAGCAGTCCGCGTGAGGGGGTAGGCACTGAAGCTTTCTTT.